This T cell receptor beta chain comes out of a study of blood T cell repertoires in COVID-19. This clone has a single count. V lost 6 bases, J lost 6 bases, and 17 bases lay in between. This CDR3 has 14 residues. CDR1 and CDR2 (germline): MNHEY, SVGAGI. The data were produced by immunoSEQ multiplex PCR, yet TCRdb's version contains in-frame clones alone and is incomplete. The sample has about 150,000 clones, less than 90% seen once. Sequencing used peripheral blood. This clonotype was obtained from a woman in her 70s with acute or convalescent COVID-19. The genes are TRBV6-5 and TRBJ1-2; no clear D gene. The CDR3, as DNA: TGTGCCAGCAGCCCCCGAGACACAGCTGATGGCTACACCTTC. It translates to CASSPRDTADGYTF.